The 17 T cell receptor beta chains given below trace back to one sample, sequenced in a study of circulating and synovial CD4+ cells in juvenile arthritis. Only in-frame clones appear in the TCRdb table, and some are missing; sequencing was by immunoSEQ multiplex PCR. The sample shows some 35,000 clones, around 95% of them seen only once. The sequencing sample was made of CD4+ T cells from blood. These receptors were taken from a human donor with juvenile idiopathic arthritis.

V gene TRBV9 combines with J gene TRBJ1-1; 11 bases are a match to TRBD1. Germline-derived CDR1 and CDR2 are SGDLS and YYNGEE. This CDR3 has 21 residues. V shed 1 base and J 3 bases; nucleotides not matched to a gene: 20. CDR3 nucleotide sequence: TGTGCCAGCAGCGTACGAGCGAAGCGGACAGGGGGCAAAATAGCCGACACTGAAGCTTTCTTT. This sequence encodes CASSVRAKRTGGKIADTEAFF. Looking up the rest from reference TRBV9 and TRBJ1-1 gives the full variable domain: DSGVTQTPKHLITATGQRVTLRCSPRSGDLSVYWYQQSLDQGLQFLIQYYNGEERAKGNILERFSAQQFPDLHSELNLSSLELGDSALYFCASSVRAKRTGGKIADTEAFFGQGTRLTVV.

The genes are TRBV19 and TRBJ1-4, with a tentative D call TRBD1 (6 bases). The germline V gene has CDR1 LNHDA and CDR2 SQIVND (reference sequence). The V gene lost 5 bases and the J gene lost 1 base, with 23 bases spanning the gap. CDR3 length equals 19 residues. The CDR3 sequence is CASSARFGGAEGTNEKLFF. DNA of the CDR3: TGTGCCAGTAGTGCAAGATTTGGGGGCGCAGAGGGAACTAATGAAAAACTGTTTTTT.

This sequence joins TRBV7-2 and TRBJ1-5, with TRBD1 identical over 7 bases. Germline values: CDR1 SGHTA, CDR2 FQGNSA. This CDR3 comprises 15 residues. Trimming removed 5 bases from V and 3 bases from J; junction bases left unmatched: 7. CDR3 amino acids: CASSAGTAFNQPQHF. CDR3 bases: TGTGCCAGCAGCGCCGGGACAGCCTTCAATCAGCCCCAGCATTTT.

CDR3 DNA: TGTGCCAGCAGCCCTGGAGGTACTAGCGGGGGAAGCACAGATACGCAGTATTTT. Its protein product is CASSPGGTSGGSTDTQYF. The V call is TRBV5-4, the J call TRBJ2-3; TRBD2 aligns across 11 bases. The length of the CDR3 is 18 residues. Germline V CDR1 and CDR2: SGHNT, YYREEE (reference sequence). Trimming took 4 bases from V and 0 from J; bases not matched to a gene: 10. Full variable domain (missing parts from reference TRBV5-4 and TRBJ2-3): ETGVTQSPTHLIKTRGQQVTLRCSSQSGHNTVSWYQQALGQGPQFIFQYYREEENGRGNFPPRFSGLQFPNYSSELNVNALELDDSALYLCASSPGGTSGGSTDTQYFGPGTRLTVL.

The V call is TRBV5-6, the J call TRBJ1-2; tentative D call: TRBD1 (5 bases). V lost 3 bases and J lost 4, with 16 bases in between. The CDR3 has 15 residues. Germline CDR1 reads SGHDT; CDR2 reads YYEEEE. CDR3 bases: TGTGCCAGCAGCTCGGTGGGGGGACTAGGCTATGGCTACACCTTC. It codes for CASSSVGGLGYGYTF.

The rearrangement links TRBV5-1 to TRBJ1-2; maybe TRBD1 (5 bases). The ends were cut back, 3 bases at V and 4 bases at J, with 10 bases in the middle. The CDR3 extends over 13 amino acids. In germline, CDR1 is SGHRS, CDR2 YFSETQ. The CDR3 nucleotides are TGCGCCAGCAGCTACGACAGTAGCTATGGCTACACCTTC. Residues: CASSYDSSYGYTF.

CDR3 in amino acids: CASSPRTGREKLFF. The CDR3 bases are TGTGCCAGCAGCCCGCGGACAGGGCGGGAAAAACTGTTTTTT. The V call is TRBV7-8, the J call TRBJ1-4; TRBD1 agrees at 8 bases. V lost 5 bases to trimming and J lost 8 bases; unmatched junction nucleotides: 7. This CDR3 has 14 amino acids. CDR1 is SGHVS, CDR2 FQNEAQ, per germline.

The chain recombines TRBV9 with TRBJ1-2; maybe TRBD1 (5 bases). Per germline, CDR1 SGDLS and CDR2 YYNGEE. The CDR3 covers 15 residues. V dropped 1 base and J dropped 2 bases, with 12 bases sitting between them. The CDR3 protein is CASSVQGGRNYGYTF. For the CDR3, the DNA is TGTGCCAGCAGCGTACAGGGAGGGAGGAACTATGGCTACACCTTC.

This clone was recorded only once. The chain is built from TRBV6-5 and TRBJ2-3; the match to TRBD1 covers 10 bases. Germline V gene sequence: CDR1 MNHEY, CDR2 SVGAGI. The CDR3 runs to 15 residues. V was pared by 5 bases and J by 5 bases, with 7 bases of the junction left unmatched. The CDR3 here is CASSGGTGVQDTQYF. In DNA form, the CDR3 reads TGTGCCAGCAGTGGCGGGACAGGGGTTCAAGATACGCAGTATTTT.

This sequence joins TRBV6-6 and TRBJ1-1; D is perhaps TRBD1 (6 bases). V was clipped by 2 bases and J by 4 bases, with 11 bases between them. In germline, CDR1 is MNHNY, CDR2 SVGAGI (reference sequence). CDR3 length equals 14 residues. CDR3 DNA: TGTGCCAGCAGTTACCCCCCACAGGGCACTGAAGCTTTCTTT. Protein product: CASSYPPQGTEAFF.

Concerning this clone itself: Germline is not matched at one junction end, which may reflect a read error. J is TRBJ1-6 and V is TRBV27; D not resolved. Germline V lookup: CDR1 MNHEY, CDR2 SMNVEV (reference sequence). This CDR3 has 15 amino acids. CDR3 protein: CASSFAFSYNSPLHF. The CDR3 bases are TGTGCCAGCAGTTTCGCCTTCTCCTATAATTCCCCCCTCCACTTT.

About this clone itself: An end of the junction does not agree with germline; a read error may underlie this. The same CDR3 can be traced to other DNA sequences in this sample. The chain joins TRBV11-3 to TRBJ1-6; 8 bases match TRBD1. The CDR3 extends over 18 amino acids. The germline V gene encodes CDR1 SGHNT and CDR2 YENEEA. The CDR3 nucleotides read TGTGCCAGCAGCTTATTGGCCAGGGGGCGCAGAGGGAATTCCCCCCTCCACTTT. Translated: CASSLLARGRRGNSPLHF. Full variable domain (missing parts from reference TRBV11-3 and TRBJ1-6): EAGVVQSPRYKIIEKKQPVAFWCNPISGHNTLYWYLQNLGQGPELLIRYENEEAVDDSQLPKDRFSAERLKGVDSTLKIQPAELGDSAVYLCASSLLARGRRGNSPLHFGNGTRLTVT.

This rearrangement joins TRBV7-9 to TRBJ1-1; maybe TRBD1 (6 bases). This CDR3 has 13 residues. The V end was cut by 5 bases, the J end by 4 bases, with 11 bases between. Germline V lookup: CDR1 SEHNR, CDR2 FQNEAQ (reference sequence). This chain's CDR3 is CASSPRTVTEAFF. The DNA of the CDR3 is TGTGCCAGCAGCCCCCGGACAGTCACTGAAGCTTTCTTT.

The chain carries TRBV7-3 and TRBJ2-2, with D perhaps matching TRBD1 (5 bases). Between the trimmed V and J ends, which lost 5 bases and 6 bases, there was a span of 16 bases. CDR1 and CDR2 from the germline V gene are SGHTA and FQGTGA. The CDR3 has 15 residues. CDR3 sequence reads: CASSPRRQSPGELFF. The CDR3 coding sequence is TGTGCCAGCAGCCCCCGTCGACAGTCGCCCGGGGAGCTGTTTTTT.

This clone was recorded only once. The V call is TRBV6-5, the J call TRBJ1-2; D uncertain. This CDR3 contains 12 residues. The germline CDR1 and CDR2 sequences are MNHEY and SVGAGI. Trimming shortened V by 6 bases and J by 7 bases, and 12 bases separated the two germline ends. The CDR3 spells CASSLAKGGYTF. The CDR3 DNA reads as TGTGCCAGCAGCCTAGCTAAGGGTGGCTACACCTTC.

The rearrangement uses TRBV5-1 and TRBJ1-5, with D possibly matching TRBD1 (6 bases). V was pared by 4 bases and J by 1 base, with 12 bases between. The CDR3 has 15 amino acids. Germline CDR1 and CDR2: SGHRS and YFSETQ. CDR3 protein: CASSLQGISNQPQHF. The DNA of the CDR3 is TGCGCCAGCAGCCTGCAGGGGATAAGCAATCAGCCCCAGCATTTT.

The chain combines TRBV9 with TRBJ1-1, with a possible D match to TRBD1 (5 bases). The germline gives CDR1 SGDLS, CDR2 YYNGEE. The CDR3 contains 13 residues. V shed 10 bases and J shed 3 bases, with 16 bases lying between them. The CDR3 bases are TGTGCCCAAGGGGCGTGGAGCTACACTGAAGCTTTCTTT. Its protein product is CAQGAWSYTEAFF.